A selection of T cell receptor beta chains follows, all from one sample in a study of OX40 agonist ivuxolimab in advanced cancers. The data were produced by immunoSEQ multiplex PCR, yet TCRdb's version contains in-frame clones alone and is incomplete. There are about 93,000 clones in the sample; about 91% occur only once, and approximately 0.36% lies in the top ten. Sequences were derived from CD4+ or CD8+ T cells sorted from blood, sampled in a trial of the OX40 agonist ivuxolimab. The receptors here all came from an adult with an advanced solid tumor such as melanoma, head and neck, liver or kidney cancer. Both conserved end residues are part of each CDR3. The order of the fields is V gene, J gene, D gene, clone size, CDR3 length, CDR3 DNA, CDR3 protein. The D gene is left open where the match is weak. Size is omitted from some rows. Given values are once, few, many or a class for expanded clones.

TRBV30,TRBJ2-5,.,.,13,TGTGCCTGGAGTTTAGGGTCCCAAGAGACCCAGTACTTC,CAWSLGSQETQYF
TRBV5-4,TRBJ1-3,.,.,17,TGTGCCAGCAGTCTGAAAGTAAACACCTCCTCTGGAAACACCATATATTTT,CASSLKVNTSSGNTIYF
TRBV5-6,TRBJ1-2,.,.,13,TGTGCCAGCAGCCCAGAAATAGAATATGGCTACACCTTC,CASSPEIEYGYTF
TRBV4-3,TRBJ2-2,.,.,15,TGCGCCAGCAGCCAAGGTGGGGACCGTACCGGGGAGCTGTTTTTT,CASSQGGDRTGELFF
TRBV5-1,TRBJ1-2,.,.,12,TGCGCCAGCAGCTCACAAGGGAAGGGCTACACCTTC,CASSSQGKGYTF
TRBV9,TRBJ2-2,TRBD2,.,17,TGTGCCAGCAGCGTACGCCCTCAGCGGGAGGGCGGCGGGGAGCTGTTTTTT,CASSVRPQREGGGELFF
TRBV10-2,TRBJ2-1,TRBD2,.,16,TGCGCCAGCAGTGAGGTAGGGCTAGCGGCTTACAATGAGCAGTTCTTC,CASSEVGLAAYNEQFF
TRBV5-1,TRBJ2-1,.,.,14,TGCGCCAGCAGCTTGGCGGGGCCCTACAATGAGCAGTTCTTC,CASSLAGPYNEQFF
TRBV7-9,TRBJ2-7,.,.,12,TGTGCCAGCAGCTTTTTCCTCTACGAGCAGTACTTC,CASSFFLYEQYF
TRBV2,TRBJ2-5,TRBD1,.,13,TGTGCCAGCAGTCTGACAGGGAGAGAGACCCAGTACTTC,CASSLTGRETQYF
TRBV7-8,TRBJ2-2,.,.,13,TGTGCCAGCAGCTCGCTAGCGACCGGGGAGCTGTTTTTT,CASSSLATGELFF
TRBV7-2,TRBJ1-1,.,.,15,TGTGCCAGCAGCCCCGGGGGGGGAGGACGGACTGAAGCTTTCTTT,CASSPGGGGRTEAFF
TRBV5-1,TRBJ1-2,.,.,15,TGCGCCAGCAGCTTGCAAACCGTTCCCGGGGGTGGCTACACCTTC,CASSLQTVPGGGYTF
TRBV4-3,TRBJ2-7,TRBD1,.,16,TGCGCCAGCAGCCAAGATTGGGACAGGGGCCGGGACGAGCAGTACTTC,CASSQDWDRGRDEQYF
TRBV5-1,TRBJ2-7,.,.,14,TGCGCCAGCAGCTTAGCACAGTTAACCTACGAGCAGTACTTC,CASSLAQLTYEQYF
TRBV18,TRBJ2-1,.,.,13,TGTGCCAGCTCACCACCTTCACAGACTGAGCAGTTCTTC,CASSPPSQTEQFF
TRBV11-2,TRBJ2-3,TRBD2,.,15,TGTGCCAGCAGCTTAGACGGGGGGGCGGGAGATACGCAGTATTTT,CASSLDGGAGDTQYF
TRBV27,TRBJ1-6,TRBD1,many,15,TGTGCCAGCAGTCCCTCCGGGACAGGGGATTCACCCCTCCACTTT,CASSPSGTGDSPLHF
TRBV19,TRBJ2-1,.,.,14,TGTGCCAGTAGTATGCCGGGGGCCTCCAATGAGCAGTTCTTC,CASSMPGASNEQFF
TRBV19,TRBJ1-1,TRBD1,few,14,TGTGCCAGTAGGAACGACAGGGTAAACACTGAAGCTTTCTTT,CASRNDRVNTEAFF
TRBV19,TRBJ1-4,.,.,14,TGTGCCAGTAGTATCCAGGAAACGAGGGAAAAACTGTTTTTT,CASSIQETREKLFF
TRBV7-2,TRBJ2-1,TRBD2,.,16,TGTGCCAGCAGCTTAGCGGGACTAGCCGGGAGCAATGAGCAGTTCTTC,CASSLAGLAGSNEQFF
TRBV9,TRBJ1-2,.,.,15,TGTGCCAGCAGCGTAGGAGGGGCCATCGGCGACGGCTACACCTTC,CASSVGGAIGDGYTF
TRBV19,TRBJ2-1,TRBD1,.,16,TGTGCCAGTAGTATGGGTCGACAGGGGGTTGCGGGTGAGCAGTTCTTC,CASSMGRQGVAGEQFF
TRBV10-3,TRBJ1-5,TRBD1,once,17,TGTGCCATCAGTGAGGGGACAGGTTTAAATAGCAATCAGCCCCAGCATTTT,CAISEGTGLNSNQPQHF
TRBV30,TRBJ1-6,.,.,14,TGTGCCTGGAGCGGGGATTTTTATGGTTCACCCCTCCACTTT,CAWSGDFYGSPLHF
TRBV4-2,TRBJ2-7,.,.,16,TGTGCCAGCAGCCAAGAAAGGCCCGTAGGGGTCTACGAGCAGTACTTC,CASSQERPVGVYEQYF
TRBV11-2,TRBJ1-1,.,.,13,TGTGCCAGCACCGGACATCTGAACACTGAAGCTTTCTTT,CASTGHLNTEAFF
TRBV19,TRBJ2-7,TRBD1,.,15,TGTGCCAGCTCTACAGGGGGCCTTTTCTCCTACGAGCAGTACTTC,CASSTGGLFSYEQYF
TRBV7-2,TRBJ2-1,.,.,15,TGTGCCAGCAGCTTAGGGTTCCGGACCTACAATGAGCAGTTCTTC,CASSLGFRTYNEQFF
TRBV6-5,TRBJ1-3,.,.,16,TGTGCCAGCAGTTACTCGAACTCCCACTCTGGAAACACCATATATTTT,CASSYSNSHSGNTIYF
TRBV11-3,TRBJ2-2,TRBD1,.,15,TGTGCCAGCAGCTCACTGACAGGGGAGGCCGGGGAGCTGTTTTTT,CASSSLTGEAGELFF
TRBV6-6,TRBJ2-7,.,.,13,TGTGCCAGCAACCTTGAGGGACGCTACGAGCAGTACTTC,CASNLEGRYEQYF
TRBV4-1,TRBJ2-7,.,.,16,TGCGCCAGCAGCCGGAGGGAAGGCCCGGACTCCTACGAGCAGTACTTC,CASSRREGPDSYEQYF
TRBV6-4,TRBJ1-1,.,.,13,TGTGCCAGCAGTCGACAGGTTAACACTGAAGCTTTCTTT,CASSRQVNTEAFF